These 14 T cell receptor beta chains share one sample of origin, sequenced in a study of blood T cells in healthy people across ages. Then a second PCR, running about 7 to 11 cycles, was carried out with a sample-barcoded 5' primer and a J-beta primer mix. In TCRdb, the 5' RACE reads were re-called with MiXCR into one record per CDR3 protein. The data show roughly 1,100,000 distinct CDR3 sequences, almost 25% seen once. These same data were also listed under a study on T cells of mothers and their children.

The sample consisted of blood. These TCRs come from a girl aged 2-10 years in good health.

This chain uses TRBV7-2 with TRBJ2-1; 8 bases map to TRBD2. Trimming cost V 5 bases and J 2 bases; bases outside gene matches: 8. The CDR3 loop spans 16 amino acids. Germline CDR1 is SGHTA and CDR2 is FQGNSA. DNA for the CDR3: TGTGCCAGCAGCATGATACCGGGACTAGCCTACAATGAGCAGTTCTTC. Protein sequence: CASSMIPGLAYNEQFF.

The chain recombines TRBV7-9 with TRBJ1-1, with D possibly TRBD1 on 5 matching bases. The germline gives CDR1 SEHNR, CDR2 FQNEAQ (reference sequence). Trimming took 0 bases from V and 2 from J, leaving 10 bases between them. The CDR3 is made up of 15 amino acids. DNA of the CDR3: TGTGCCAGCAGCTTAGCGGAGACAGACAACACTGAAGCTTTCTTT. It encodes CASSLAETDNTEAFF. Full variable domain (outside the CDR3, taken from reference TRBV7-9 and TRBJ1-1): DTGVSQNPRHKITKRGQNVTFRCDPISEHNRLYWYRQTLGQGPEFLTYFQNEAQLEKSRLLSDRFSAERPKGSFSTLEIQRTEQGDSAMYLCASSLAETDNTEAFFGQGTRLTVV.

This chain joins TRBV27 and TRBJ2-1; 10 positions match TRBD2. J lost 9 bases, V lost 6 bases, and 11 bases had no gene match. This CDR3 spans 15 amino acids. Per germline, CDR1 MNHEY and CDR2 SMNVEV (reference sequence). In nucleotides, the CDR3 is TGTGCCAGCAGAATTTCCCTAGCGGGAGTTGGTGAGCAGTTCTTC. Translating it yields CASRISLAGVGEQFF.

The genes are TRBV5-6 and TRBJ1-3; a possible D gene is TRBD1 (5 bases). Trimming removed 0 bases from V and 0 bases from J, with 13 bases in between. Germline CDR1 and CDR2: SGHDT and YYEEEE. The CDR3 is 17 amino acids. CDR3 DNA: TGTGCCAGCAGCTTGGGTGGACACCTATCCTCTGGAAACACCATATATTTT. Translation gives CASSLGGHLSSGNTIYF.

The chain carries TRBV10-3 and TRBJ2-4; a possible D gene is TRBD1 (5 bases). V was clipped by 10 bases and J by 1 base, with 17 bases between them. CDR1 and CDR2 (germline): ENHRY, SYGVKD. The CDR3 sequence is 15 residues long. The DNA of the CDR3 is TGTGCCACCAGGGCTGGAGAAGGGGCCAAAAACATTCAGTACTTC. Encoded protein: CATRAGEGAKNIQYF.

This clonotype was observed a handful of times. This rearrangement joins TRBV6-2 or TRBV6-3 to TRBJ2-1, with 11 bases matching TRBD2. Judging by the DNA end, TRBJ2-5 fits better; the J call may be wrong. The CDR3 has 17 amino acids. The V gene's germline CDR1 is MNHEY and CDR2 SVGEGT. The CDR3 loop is CASSYSRGLAGGETQYF. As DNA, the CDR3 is TGTGCCAGCAGTTACTCCCGGGGTCTAGCGGGGGGAGAGACCCAGTACTTC.

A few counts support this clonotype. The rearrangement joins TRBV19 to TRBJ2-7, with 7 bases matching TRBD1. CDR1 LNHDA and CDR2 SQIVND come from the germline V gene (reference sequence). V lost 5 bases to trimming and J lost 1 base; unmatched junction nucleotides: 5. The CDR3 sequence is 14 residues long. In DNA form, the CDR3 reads TGTGCCAGTAGTTGGGACAGCCGATCCTACGAGCAGTACTTC. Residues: CASSWDSRSYEQYF.

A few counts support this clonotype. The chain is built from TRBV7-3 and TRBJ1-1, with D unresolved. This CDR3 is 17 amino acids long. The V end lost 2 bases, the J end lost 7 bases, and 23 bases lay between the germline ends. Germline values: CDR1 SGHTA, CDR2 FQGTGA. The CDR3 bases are TGTGCCAGCAGCTTACGCCCTTCCGGCATCTGGGATAATGAAGCTTTCTTT. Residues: CASSLRPSGIWDNEAFF.

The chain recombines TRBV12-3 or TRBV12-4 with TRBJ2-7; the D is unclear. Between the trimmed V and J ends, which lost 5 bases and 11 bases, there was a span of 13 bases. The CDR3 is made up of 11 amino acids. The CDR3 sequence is CASSSTGTEYF. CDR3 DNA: TGTGCCAGCAGTAGTACGGGTACGGAGTACTTC.

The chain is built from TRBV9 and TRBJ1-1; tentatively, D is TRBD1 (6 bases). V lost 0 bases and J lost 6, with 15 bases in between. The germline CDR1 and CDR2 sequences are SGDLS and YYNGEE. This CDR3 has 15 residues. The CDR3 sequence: CASSVDWGLTPEAFF. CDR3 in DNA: TGTGCCAGCAGCGTAGATTGGGGGCTAACCCCTGAAGCTTTCTTT.

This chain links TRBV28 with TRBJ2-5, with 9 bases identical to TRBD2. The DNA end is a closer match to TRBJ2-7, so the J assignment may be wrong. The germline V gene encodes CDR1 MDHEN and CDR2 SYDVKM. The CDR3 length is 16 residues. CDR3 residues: CASSQGTSYSSYEQYF. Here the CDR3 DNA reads TGTGCCAGCAGCCAGGGGACTAGCTATTCTTCTTACGAGCAGTACTTC.

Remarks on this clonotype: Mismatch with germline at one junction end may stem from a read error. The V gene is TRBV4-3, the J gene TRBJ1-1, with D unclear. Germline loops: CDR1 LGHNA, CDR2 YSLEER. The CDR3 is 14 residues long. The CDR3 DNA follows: TGCGCCAGCAACCAAGTCGGTCTGGGGACTGAAGCTTTCTTT. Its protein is CASNQVGLGTEAFF.

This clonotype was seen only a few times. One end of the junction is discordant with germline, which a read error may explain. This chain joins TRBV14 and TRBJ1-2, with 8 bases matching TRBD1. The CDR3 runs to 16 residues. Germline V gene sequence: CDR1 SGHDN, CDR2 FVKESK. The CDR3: CTSSQEGRQGASGYTF. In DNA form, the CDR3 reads TGTACCAGCAGCCAAGAAGGGCGGCAGGGGGCTAGTGGCTACACCTTC.

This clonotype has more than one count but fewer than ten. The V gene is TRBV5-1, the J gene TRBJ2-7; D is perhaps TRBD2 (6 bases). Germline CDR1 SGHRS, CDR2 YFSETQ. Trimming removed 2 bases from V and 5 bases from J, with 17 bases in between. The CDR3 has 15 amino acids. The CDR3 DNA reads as TGCGCCAGCAGCTTAGGCGGGACGGATCCTAACGAGCAGTACTTC. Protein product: CASSLGGTDPNEQYF.